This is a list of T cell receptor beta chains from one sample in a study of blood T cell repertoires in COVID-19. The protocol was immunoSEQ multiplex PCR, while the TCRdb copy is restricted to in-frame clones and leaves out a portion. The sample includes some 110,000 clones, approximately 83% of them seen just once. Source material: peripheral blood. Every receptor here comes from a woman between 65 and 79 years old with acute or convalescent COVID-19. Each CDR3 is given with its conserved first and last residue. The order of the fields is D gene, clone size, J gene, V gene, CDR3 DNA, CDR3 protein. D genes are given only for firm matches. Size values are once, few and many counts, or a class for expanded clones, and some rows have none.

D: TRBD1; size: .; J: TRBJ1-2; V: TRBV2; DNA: TGTGCCAGCAGTGAAACAGGGGGCAATGGCTACACCTTC; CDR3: CASSETGGNGYTF
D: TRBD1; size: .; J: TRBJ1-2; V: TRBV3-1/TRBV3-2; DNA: TGTGCCAGCAGCCAACAGGGGGTCTCTGGCTACACCTTC; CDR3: CASSQQGVSGYTF
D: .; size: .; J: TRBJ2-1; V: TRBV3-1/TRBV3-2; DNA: TGTGCCAGCAGCCGAACAGGAGACAATGAGCAGTTCTTC; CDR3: CASSRTGDNEQFF
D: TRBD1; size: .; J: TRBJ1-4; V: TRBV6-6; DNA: TGTGCCAGCTCGGGACAGTATAATGAAAAACTGTTTTTT; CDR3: CASSGQYNEKLFF
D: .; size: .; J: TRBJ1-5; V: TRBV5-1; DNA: TGCGCCAGCAGCTTGGACAATAGCAATCAGCCCCAGCATTTT; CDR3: CASSLDNSNQPQHF
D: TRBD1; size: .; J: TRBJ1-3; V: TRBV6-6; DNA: TGTGCCAGCAGACCGACAGGGAACACTGGAAACACCATATATTTT; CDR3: CASRPTGNTGNTIYF
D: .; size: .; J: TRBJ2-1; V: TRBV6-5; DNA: TGTGCCAGCAGTTACGTGTCAGGGGCTTACAATGAGCAGTTCTTC; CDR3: CASSYVSGAYNEQFF
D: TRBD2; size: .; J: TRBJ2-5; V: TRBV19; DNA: TGTGCCAGTACCGTAGCGGGGGGGTTCGGAGAGACCCAGTACTTC; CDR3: CASTVAGGFGETQYF
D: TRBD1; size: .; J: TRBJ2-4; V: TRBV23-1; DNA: TGCGCCAGCAGTCAATCCCAGGGGGAAGAAAACATTCAGTACTTC; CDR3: CASSQSQGEENIQYF
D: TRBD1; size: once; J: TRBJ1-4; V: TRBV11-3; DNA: TGTGCCAGCAGTCCGACAGGGAGCCCTAATGAAAAACTGTTTTTT; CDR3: CASSPTGSPNEKLFF
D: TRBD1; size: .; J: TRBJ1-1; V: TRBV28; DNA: TGTGCCAGCAGTCCTCGGACAGGGAAGAACACTGAAGCTTTCTTT; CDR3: CASSPRTGKNTEAFF
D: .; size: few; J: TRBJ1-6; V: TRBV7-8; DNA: TGTGCCAGCAGCCTCAAGGGGGATTCACCCCTCCACTTT; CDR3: CASSLKGDSPLHF
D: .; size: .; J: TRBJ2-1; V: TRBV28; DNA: TGTGCCAGCAGTTTAGGGTTGAGGGGGACTAACCCGTTCTTC; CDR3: CASSLGLRGTNPFF
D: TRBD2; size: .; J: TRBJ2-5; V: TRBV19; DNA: TGTGCCAGTAGTACAGTCCTACTAGCGTCGGGCCAAGAGACCCAGTACTTC; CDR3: CASSTVLLASGQETQYF
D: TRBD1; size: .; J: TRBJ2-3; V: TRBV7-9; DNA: TGTGCCAGCATCCTGGCAGGGGGAGATACGCAGTATTTT; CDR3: CASILAGGDTQYF
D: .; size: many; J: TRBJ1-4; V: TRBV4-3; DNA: TGCGCCAGCAGCCAAGAACCACCTGGCCGGGGGACTAATGAAAAACTGTTTTTT; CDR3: CASSQEPPGRGTNEKLFF
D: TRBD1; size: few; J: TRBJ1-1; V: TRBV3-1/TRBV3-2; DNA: TGTGCCAGCAGGCGGGACAGGGGTTCAGCTTTCTTT; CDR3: CASRRDRGSAFF
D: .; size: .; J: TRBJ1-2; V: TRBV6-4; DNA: TGTGCCAGCAGGGTTCTAAGCTATGGCTACACCTTC; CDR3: CASRVLSYGYTF
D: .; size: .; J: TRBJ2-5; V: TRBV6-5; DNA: TGTGCCAGCACCCCATACTCAGGGTTGGGAGAGACCCAGTACTTC; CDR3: CASTPYSGLGETQYF
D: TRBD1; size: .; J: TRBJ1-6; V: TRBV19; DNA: TGTGCCAGTAGTATAGGTGGGACAGATAAGAGCTCCTATAATTCACCCCTCCACTTT; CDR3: CASSIGGTDKSSYNSPLHF
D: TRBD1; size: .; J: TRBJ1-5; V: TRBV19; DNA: TGTGCCAGTACTCCGGACAGGGGTGATTGGCAGCCCCAGCATTTT; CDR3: CASTPDRGDWQPQHF
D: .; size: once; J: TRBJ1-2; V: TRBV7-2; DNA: TGTGCCAGCAGCTCTCAACAGGGATCCCCATACACCTTC; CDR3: CASSSQQGSPYTF
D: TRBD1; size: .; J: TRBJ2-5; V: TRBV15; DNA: TGTGCCACCAGCAGAGGTTTGGGACAGAGCCAAGAGACCCAGTACTTC; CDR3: CATSRGLGQSQETQYF
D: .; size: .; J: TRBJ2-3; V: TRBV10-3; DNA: TGTGCCATCAGGCAGGGGACGGGGCCAGATACGCAGTATTTT; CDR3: CAIRQGTGPDTQYF
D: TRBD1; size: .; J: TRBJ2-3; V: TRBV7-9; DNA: TGTGCCAGCAGCATCGACAGGGGCCCTCCGTATTTT; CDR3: CASSIDRGPPYF
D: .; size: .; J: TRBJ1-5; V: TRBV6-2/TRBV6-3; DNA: TGTGCCAGCAGTTTCGACACTCGATCCCAGCCCCAGCATTTT; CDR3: CASSFDTRSQPQHF
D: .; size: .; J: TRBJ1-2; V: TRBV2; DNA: TGTGCCAGCACACCCTCCGCAGGGCCCTATGGCTACACCTTC; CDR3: CASTPSAGPYGYTF
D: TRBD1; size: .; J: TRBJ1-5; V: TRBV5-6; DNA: TGTGCCAGCAGCTTGGCAGGTCAGGGGGGTAATCAGCCCCAGCATTTT; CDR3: CASSLAGQGGNQPQHF
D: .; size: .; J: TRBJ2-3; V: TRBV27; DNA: TGTGCCAGCAGTTTGGGCCGGGGGAGGAACACAGATACGCAGTATTTT; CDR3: CASSLGRGRNTDTQYF
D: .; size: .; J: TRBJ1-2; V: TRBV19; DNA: TGTGCCAGTAGTCTAGGACAGCTCCAGGGCTACACCTTC; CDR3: CASSLGQLQGYTF
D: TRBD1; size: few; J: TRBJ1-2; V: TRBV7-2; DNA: TGTGCCAGCAGCTTAGCGACAGGGAACTATGGCTACACCTTC; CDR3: CASSLATGNYGYTF
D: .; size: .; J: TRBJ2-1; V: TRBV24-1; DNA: TGTGCCACCAGCCCTTCCTCCTACAATGAGCAGTTCTTC; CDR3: CATSPSSYNEQFF
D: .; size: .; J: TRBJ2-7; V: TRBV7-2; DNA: TGTGCCAGCAGCTTAGGGAACAGATACGAGCAGTACTTC; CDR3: CASSLGNRYEQYF
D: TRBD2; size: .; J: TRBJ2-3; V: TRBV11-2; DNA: TGTGCCAGCAGCCCCAGGGGCGTTTCTAGCGGGGATAGCACAGATACGCAGTATTTT; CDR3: CASSPRGVSSGDSTDTQYF
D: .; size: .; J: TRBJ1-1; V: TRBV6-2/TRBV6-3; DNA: TGTGCCAGCAGTTCCGCGGGGATGAAGACTGAAGCTTTCTTT; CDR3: CASSSAGMKTEAFF
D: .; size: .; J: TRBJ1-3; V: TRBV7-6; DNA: TGTGCCAGCAGCCCCGGGACTTTCAGCTCTGGAAACACCATATATTTT; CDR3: CASSPGTFSSGNTIYF
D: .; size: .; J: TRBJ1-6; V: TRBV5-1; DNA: TGCGCCAGCAGCTTGGAAGGCGGGACGACTTCACCCCTCCACTTT; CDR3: CASSLEGGTTSPLHF
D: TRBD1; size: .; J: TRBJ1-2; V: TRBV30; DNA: TGTGCCTGGAGTCGCGGGACAGGGGACAGTCATGGCTACACCTTC; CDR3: CAWSRGTGDSHGYTF
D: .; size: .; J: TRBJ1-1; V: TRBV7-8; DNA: TGTGCCAGCAGCTTAGCAATCGGTCTGGGGAGGAACACTGAAGCTTTCTTT; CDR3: CASSLAIGLGRNTEAFF
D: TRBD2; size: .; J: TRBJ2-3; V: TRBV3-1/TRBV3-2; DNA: TGTGCCAGCAGCCAAGCCTACTGGTTTAGCGGGGGGGCCGTCACAGATACGCAGTATTTT; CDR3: CASSQAYWFSGGAVTDTQYF
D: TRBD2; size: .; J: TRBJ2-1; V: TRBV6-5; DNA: TGTGCCAGCAGTTTGACTAGCGGGATATACAATGAGCAGTTCTTC; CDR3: CASSLTSGIYNEQFF
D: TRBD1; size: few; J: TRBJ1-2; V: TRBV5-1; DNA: TGCGCCAGCAGCAGGGACAGGGTTGGCTACACCTTC; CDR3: CASSRDRVGYTF
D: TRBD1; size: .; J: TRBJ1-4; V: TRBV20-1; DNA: TGCAGTGCCAGTCAGGGACAGCATGAAAAACTGTTTTTT; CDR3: CSASQGQHEKLFF
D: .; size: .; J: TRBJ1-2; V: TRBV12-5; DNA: TGTGCTAGTGGTACCGGGGAGTTCTATGGCTACACCTTC; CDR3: CASGTGEFYGYTF
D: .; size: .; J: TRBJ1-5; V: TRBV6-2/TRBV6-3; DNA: TGTGCCAGCAGTTACATCTCCGGGTTTAATAGCAATCAGCCCCAGCATTTT; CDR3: CASSYISGFNSNQPQHF
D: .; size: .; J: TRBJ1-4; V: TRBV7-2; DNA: TGTGCCAGCAGCTTAGCGGGGGTAGGGAGGGTGTTTTTT; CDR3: CASSLAGVGRVFF
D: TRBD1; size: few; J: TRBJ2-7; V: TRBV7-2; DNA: TGTGCCAGCAGCTTAGTCCCGGGACAGGGGGCCTACGAGCAGTACTTC; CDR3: CASSLVPGQGAYEQYF
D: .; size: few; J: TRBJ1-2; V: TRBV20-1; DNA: TGCAGTGCTAGTAACCCACAGGGTGGCTATGGCTACACCTTC; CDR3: CSASNPQGGYGYTF
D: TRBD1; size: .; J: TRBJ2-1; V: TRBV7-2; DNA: TGTGCCAGCAGCCAACGACAGGGACCCTTGGTCTTC; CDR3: CASSQRQGPLVF
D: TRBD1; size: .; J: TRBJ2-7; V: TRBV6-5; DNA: TGTGCCAGCAGGCGACAGGGGGCCTACGAGCAGTACTTC; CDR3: CASRRQGAYEQYF
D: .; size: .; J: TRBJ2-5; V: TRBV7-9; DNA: TGTGCCAGCAGCGGGCTAGCGGAGACCCAGTACTTC; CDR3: CASSGLAETQYF
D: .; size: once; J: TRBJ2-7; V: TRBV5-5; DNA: TGTGCCAGCAGCCGGGATGTAAATACTGTATACGAGCAGTACTTC; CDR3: CASSRDVNTVYEQYF
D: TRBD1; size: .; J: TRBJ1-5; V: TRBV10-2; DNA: TGCGCCAGCGGGGGGCAGGGGGTGGGCCAGCCCCAGCATTTT; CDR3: CASGGQGVGQPQHF
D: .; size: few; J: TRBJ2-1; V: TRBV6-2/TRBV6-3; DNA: TGTGCCAGCAGTTACTTGTCAAATGAGCAGTTCTTC; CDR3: CASSYLSNEQFF
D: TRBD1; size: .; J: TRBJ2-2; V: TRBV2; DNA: TGTGCCAGCGTCTGGGGACAGGGAAACACCGGGGAGCTGTTTTTT; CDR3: CASVWGQGNTGELFF
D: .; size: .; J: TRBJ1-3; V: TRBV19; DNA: TGTGCCAGTAGTACTTCGACAGGCCTCTCTGGAAACACCATATATTTT; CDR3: CASSTSTGLSGNTIYF
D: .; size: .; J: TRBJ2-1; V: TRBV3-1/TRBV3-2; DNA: TGTGCCAGCAGCCCCCTGAGGGTCAATGAGCAGTTCTTC; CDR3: CASSPLRVNEQFF
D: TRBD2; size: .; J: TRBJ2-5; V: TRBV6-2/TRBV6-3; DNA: TGTGCCAGCAGTTACCCGTTGGGAGGGACCGAGTACTTC; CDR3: CASSYPLGGTEYF
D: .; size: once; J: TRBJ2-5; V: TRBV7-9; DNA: TGTGCCAGCAGCTTAGCGGAGGGGTTAGAGACCCAGTACTTC; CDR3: CASSLAEGLETQYF
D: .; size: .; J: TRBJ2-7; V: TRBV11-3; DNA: TGTGCCAGCAGCTTAGATGCAGCCCAGGGGGGTCACGAGCAGTACTTC; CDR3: CASSLDAAQGGHEQYF